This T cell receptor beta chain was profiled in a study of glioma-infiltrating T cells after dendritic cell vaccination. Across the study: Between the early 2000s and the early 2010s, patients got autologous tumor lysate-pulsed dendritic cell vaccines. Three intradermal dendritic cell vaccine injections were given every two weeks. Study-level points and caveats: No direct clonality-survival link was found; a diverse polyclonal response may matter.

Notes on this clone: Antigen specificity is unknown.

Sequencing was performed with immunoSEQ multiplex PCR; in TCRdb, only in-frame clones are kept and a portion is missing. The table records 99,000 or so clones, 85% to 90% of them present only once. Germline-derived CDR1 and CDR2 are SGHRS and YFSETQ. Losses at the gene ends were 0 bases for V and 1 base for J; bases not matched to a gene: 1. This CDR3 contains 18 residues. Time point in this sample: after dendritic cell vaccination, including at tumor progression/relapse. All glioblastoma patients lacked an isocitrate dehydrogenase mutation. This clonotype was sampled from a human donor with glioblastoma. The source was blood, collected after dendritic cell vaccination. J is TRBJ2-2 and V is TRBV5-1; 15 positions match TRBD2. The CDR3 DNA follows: TGCGCCAGCAGCTTGGAGGGACTAGCGGGAGGGAACACCGGGGAGCTGTTTTTT. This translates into CASSLEGLAGGNTGELFF.